This T cell receptor (beta chain) came from a study of control samples from healthy donors and cancer patients. Germline trimming cut 5 bases from V and 6 bases from J; bases unmatched to any gene: 4. Looked up from germline, CDR1 is LNHDA and CDR2 is SQIVND (reference sequence). CDR3 length: 15 residues. The table came from immunoSEQ multiplex PCR; TCRdb's copy has only in-frame clones and leaves some out. The repertoire includes 130,000 to 150,000 clones, 75% to 95% of them detected once, and 3.2% sits in the top ten. The chain carries TRBV19 and TRBJ1-6; 10 positions agree with TRBD1. This TCR derives from a man aged 30-40 years in good health. The material sequenced was blood. CDR3: CASSSDRGANSPLHF. The CDR3, as DNA: TGTGCCAGTAGTTCGGACAGGGGGGCTAATTCACCCCTCCACTTT.